This T cell receptor (beta chain) is drawn from a study of blood T cell repertoires in COVID-19. Overall study context: COVID-19 samples from acute and convalescent phases originated in the United States, Italy and Spain.

Libraries were prepared by immunoSEQ multiplex PCR; TCRdb keeps only in-frame clonotypes and omits some of them. The sample carries about 200,000 clones, roughly 84% recorded once. The CDR3 loop spans 16 amino acids. The junction had 11 bases not matched to a gene; V was cut back by 0 bases and J by 7 bases. Germline V gives CDR1 MGHRA, CDR2 YSYEKL. Living in roughly 25 US areas, the participants were between roughly 18 and 90 years of age. The V call is TRBV4-1, the J call TRBJ1-2; TRBD1 matches 7 bases. This receptor was obtained from a man aged 40-49 years who had recovered from COVID-19. The sample consisted of PBMCs or T cells enriched from blood (not recorded which). As DNA, the CDR3 is TGCGCCAGCAGCCAAGAAGCAATAGGGGGCGTGTCTGGCTACACCTTC. This encodes CASSQEAIGGVSGYTF.